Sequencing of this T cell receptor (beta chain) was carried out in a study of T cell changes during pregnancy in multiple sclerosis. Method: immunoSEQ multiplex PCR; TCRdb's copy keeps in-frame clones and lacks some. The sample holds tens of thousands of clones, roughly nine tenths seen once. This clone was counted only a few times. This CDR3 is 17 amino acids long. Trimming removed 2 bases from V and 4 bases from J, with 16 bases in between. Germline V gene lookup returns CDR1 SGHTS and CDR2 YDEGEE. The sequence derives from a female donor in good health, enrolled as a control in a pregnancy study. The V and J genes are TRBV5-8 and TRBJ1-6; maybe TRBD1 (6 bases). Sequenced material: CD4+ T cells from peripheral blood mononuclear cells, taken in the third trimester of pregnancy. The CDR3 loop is CASSLRSAGTYNSPLHF. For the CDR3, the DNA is TGTGCCAGCAGCTTAAGGTCCGCCGGGACATATAATTCACCCCTCCACTTT.